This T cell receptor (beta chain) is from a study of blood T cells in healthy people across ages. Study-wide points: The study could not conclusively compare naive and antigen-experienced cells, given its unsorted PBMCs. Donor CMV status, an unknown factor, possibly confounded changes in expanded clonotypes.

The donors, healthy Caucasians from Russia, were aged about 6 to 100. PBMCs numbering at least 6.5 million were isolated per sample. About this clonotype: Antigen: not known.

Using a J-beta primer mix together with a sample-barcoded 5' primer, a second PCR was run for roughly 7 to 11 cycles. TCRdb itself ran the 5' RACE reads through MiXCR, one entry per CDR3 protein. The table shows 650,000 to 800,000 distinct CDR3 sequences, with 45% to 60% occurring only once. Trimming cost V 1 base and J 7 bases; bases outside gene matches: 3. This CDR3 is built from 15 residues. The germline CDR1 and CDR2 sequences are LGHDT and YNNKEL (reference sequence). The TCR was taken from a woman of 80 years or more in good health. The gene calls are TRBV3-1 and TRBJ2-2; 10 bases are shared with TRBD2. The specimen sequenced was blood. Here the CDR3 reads CASSQVAGGIGELFF. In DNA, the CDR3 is TGTGCCAGCAGCCAAGTAGCGGGAGGAATCGGGGAGCTGTTTTTT.